A selection of T cell receptor beta chains follows, all from one sample in a study of CD8+ T cells in alopecia areata. Here immunoSEQ multiplex PCR was the method, and the copy in TCRdb shows in-frame clones only, minus some. The sample has about 180,000 clones, approximately 51% seen once. This specimen was CD8+ T cells sorted from blood, taken around week 54, from a patient treated with tofacitinib. The receptors come from a human donor with alopecia areata. Each CDR3 is given without its conserved first and last residue. The order of the fields is CDR3 protein, V gene, clone size. Expanded clones are given a class, and other clones once, few, many or no size at all.

CDR3aa: ASSLSLGNQPQH
v_gene: TRBV27
abundance: -

CDR3aa: ASSLRGPGGNTIY
v_gene: TRBV13
abundance: -

CDR3aa: ASSLGPPSGVFSYEQY
v_gene: TRBV7-9
abundance: -

CDR3aa: ASSPQWTPNTEAF
v_gene: TRBV7-2
abundance: -

CDR3aa: ASSPGFTYEQY
v_gene: TRBV5-6
abundance: -

CDR3aa: ASSPTRGGVKLF
v_gene: TRBV6-5
abundance: -

CDR3aa: ASSGAQGNYGYT
v_gene: TRBV5-4
abundance: -

CDR3aa: ASSTQGGNEQF
v_gene: TRBV4-1
abundance: -

CDR3aa: ASSSHRAVGQY
v_gene: TRBV27
abundance: -

CDR3aa: TSSRRTGNYGYT
v_gene: TRBV1
abundance: -

CDR3aa: ASSLGGRAKNIQY
v_gene: TRBV9
abundance: -

CDR3aa: ASSLSNTGELF
v_gene: TRBV7-3
abundance: few

CDR3aa: ASSSPMADTQY
v_gene: TRBV7-2
abundance: -

CDR3aa: ASSLASGGFDEQY
v_gene: TRBV6-1
abundance: few

CDR3aa: ASSLLAGGNNEQF
v_gene: TRBV7-9
abundance: -

CDR3aa: ASSLDRGQPQH
v_gene: TRBV5-6
abundance: -

CDR3aa: ASSYLDRLYEQF
v_gene: TRBV6-6
abundance: -

CDR3aa: ASSRLSRDAPNYGYT
v_gene: TRBV5-1
abundance: -

CDR3aa: ASSPTATGLAF
v_gene: TRBV27
abundance: -

CDR3aa: ASSIGGQGITEAF
v_gene: TRBV19
abundance: few

CDR3aa: ASSAAGTDYGYT
v_gene: TRBV11-2
abundance: -

CDR3aa: ASSLGLVDTQY
v_gene: TRBV7-9
abundance: few

CDR3aa: AISEEQGNSPLH
v_gene: TRBV10-3
abundance: few

CDR3aa: SVEEVQGASYEQY
v_gene: TRBV29-1
abundance: -

CDR3aa: ASRLRQSIDNEQF
v_gene: TRBV6-5
abundance: -

CDR3aa: ASSHEEKTNEKLF
v_gene: TRBV4-1
abundance: -

CDR3aa: ASSLLPSQY
v_gene: TRBV7-9
abundance: -

CDR3aa: ASSPGPGETQY
v_gene: TRBV25-1
abundance: once

CDR3aa: ASSLPGQGTRETQY
v_gene: TRBV5-4
abundance: -

CDR3aa: ASTARVMEYYGYT
v_gene: TRBV13
abundance: -

CDR3aa: SATVNTEAF
v_gene: TRBV29-1
abundance: -

CDR3aa: ASSTGQRTNTEAF
v_gene: TRBV5-1
abundance: -

CDR3aa: ASSPLGQGYEQY
v_gene: TRBV7-2
abundance: -

CDR3aa: ASSLDGSQDEQY
v_gene: TRBV7-9
abundance: -

CDR3aa: AISESDIASYNEQF
v_gene: TRBV10-3
abundance: -

CDR3aa: ASSLMMGSDTEAF
v_gene: TRBV13
abundance: few

CDR3aa: ASSAIQGTEAF
v_gene: TRBV9
abundance: few

CDR3aa: ATSGGYNEQF
v_gene: TRBV15
abundance: once

CDR3aa: ASSVGGVFGHGYT
v_gene: TRBV9
abundance: -

CDR3aa: AWSTGNTGELF
v_gene: TRBV30
abundance: -

CDR3aa: ASSPKKDTEAF
v_gene: TRBV13
abundance: few

CDR3aa: ASSQEGRRIPTDTQY
v_gene: TRBV4-1
abundance: -

CDR3aa: ASSFRELYEQY
v_gene: TRBV5-6
abundance: -

CDR3aa: ASSSNRDRDGYT
v_gene: TRBV5-1
abundance: -

CDR3aa: ASSLRASGANVLT
v_gene: TRBV7-6
abundance: -

CDR3aa: ASSLQASSGGLYYEQY
v_gene: TRBV13
abundance: -

CDR3aa: ASSPPSGRYEQY
v_gene: TRBV13
abundance: -

CDR3aa: ASRAGEASNQPQH
v_gene: TRBV5-1
abundance: few

CDR3aa: ASSQGQGTTYEQY
v_gene: TRBV4-2
abundance: -

CDR3aa: ASSSTRANEQF
v_gene: TRBV5-1
abundance: once